This entry describes one T cell receptor (beta chain). Ages ranged from roughly 18 to 100 years, with residence in about two dozen US areas. These data originate in a study of blood T cell repertoires in COVID-19. Across the study: In each case, the material was cDNA or gDNA derived from T cells, B-cell-depleted T cells, or PBMCs.

The authors' processing: Estimated nucleated cell counts came from reference gene primer amplification. TCRdb's copy holds only in-frame clones and misses some; the assay was immunoSEQ multiplex PCR. V, J and clone size derive from that table, while D and trimming were established from the DNA sequence. The repertoire consists of 310,000 or so clones, with approximately 89% occurring once and the leading ten covering approximately 8.8%. The CDR3 extends over 15 amino acids. Trimming took off 6 bases at V and 0 bases at J, with 13 bases between the two ends. Germline-derived CDR1 and CDR2 are SGHNT and YENEEA.

The TCR comes from a woman aged 40 to 50 who had recovered from COVID-19. The sequenced sample consisted of PBMCs or T cells enriched from blood (not recorded which). The rearrangement uses TRBV11-3 and TRBJ2-3, with D possibly TRBD2 on 6 matching bases. The CDR3 coding sequence is TGTGCCAGCAGTCATAGCGGACCGAGCACAGATACGCAGTATTTT. Its protein product is CASSHSGPSTDTQYF.